This T cell receptor (beta chain) is from a study of cytomegalovirus exposure and HLA in healthy donors. Whole-study findings and limits: A later analysis linked around 17,000 TCR beta sequences to HLA alleles at 0.05 false discovery rate. Accurate prediction of HLA-A and HLA-B alleles (for most subjects) was reportedly achieved from TCR beta sequences. There were some public TCRs occurring in many donors, but most TCR sequences were rare. Sequencing likely generated an artifact that appeared as a cluster of highly shared sequence variants.

This clone is a singleton in its sample. What it binds is unknown. Germline CDR1 is SGDLS and CDR2 is YYNGEE. V lost 1 base and J lost 2, with 10 bases in between. The CDR3 runs to 15 residues. Amplification used 60 Vbeta primers and 13 Jbeta primers. Repertoires were generated with immunoSEQ multiplex PCR, while TCRdb's copy carries only in-frame clones and drops some. The sample lists around 130,000 clones, around 70% occurring once. Specimen: PBMCs. The TCR originated in a man between 25 and 39 years old in good health and CMV-seronegative. V usage is TRBV9 and J usage is TRBJ1-3, with D unclear. The CDR3 region is CASSVRNSPGNTIYF. The CDR3 DNA reads as TGTGCCAGCAGCGTACGGAACAGTCCTGGAAACACCATATATTTT. Full variable domain (remainder filled in from reference TRBV9 and TRBJ1-3): DSGVTQTPKHLITATGQRVTLRCSPRSGDLSVYWYQQSLDQGLQFLIQYYNGEERAKGNILERFSAQQFPDLHSELNLSSLELGDSALYFCASSVRNSPGNTIYFGEGSWLTVV.